The entry below gives a single T cell receptor beta chain sequence along with its context. What this receptor recognizes is not known. Mismatch with germline at one junction end may stem from a read error. The CDR3 measures 15 amino acids from cysteine to phenylalanine. The sequence is cut down to CDR3 DNA, 45 bases in frame from base 1. From the germline V gene (reference sequence), CDR1 is SEHNR and CDR2 is FQNEAQ. This specimen belongs to a study of cytomegalovirus exposure and HLA in healthy donors listed by TCRdb under 2017. Some background on the complete study: An earlier analysis of several hundred of the donors reported 276 Gb of sequence data and 95 million to 140 million unique TCR beta sequences obtained from approximately 180 million T cells. Using immunosequencing, the study profiled T cell repertoires from around 670 subjects and related those repertoires to cytomegalovirus serostatus. The study aimed to test whether cataloging public T cell receptors could reveal signatures of past pathogen exposure. The study combined high-throughput TCR immunosequencing, statistical association of individual TCRs with disease status, and machine learning to predict cytomegalovirus infection status. Typing coverage differed by locus: A, B, C, DRB1 and DQB1 were typed in about 629-640 donors, DQA1 in around 500, DPA1 in 600 to 610, and DPB1 in 472. Among the roughly 370 genotyped donors, around 81% belonged to the genetic ancestry cluster associated with self-reported Caucasian donors. Donor age, sex, ethnicity and CMV serostatus were collected together with the repertoire data. Across about 380 genotyped donors of the cohort, an average of about 240,000 unique TCR beta nucleotide sequences per donor were sequenced, and roughly 17% of those sequences were non-productive. Rather than using new phenotypic data, the later analysis identified candidate immune exposures from TCR beta sequences and from how often those sequences occurred across donors. Besides the first cohort of 666 subjects, a separate validation cohort made up of over 100 different subjects was used. A later genetic analysis used genome-wide SNP genotypes for about 60% of the roughly 670 donors, treating that subset as a discovery cohort. Every discovery cohort repertoire had been produced on one sequencing platform. An earlier analysis of 587 of the donors applied high-throughput TCR beta sequencing to assess whether each TCR beta V gene segment acted as functional or pseudogenic. HLA typing included class I and class II loci at four-digit resolution. Four to six DR-DQ haplotypes were handled as single units for association and clustering, since linkage in the cohort was strong. An early release that covered some 640 HLA-typed donors contained approximately 300 gigabases of sequencing data and 75 million to 100 million unique TCR sequences. In a later analysis, previously published TCR beta repertoires from 666 donors were re-analyzed and high-resolution HLA genotyping was added so that TCR occurrence patterns could be studied. The paper as a whole reports these results and caveats: Across donors, most TCR sequences were observed very rarely, whereas some public TCRs were present in many individuals. The study gave a list of about 160 TCR beta chains associated with cytomegalovirus. Roughly uniform sequencing depth across donors was assumed in presence/absence analyses, although this assumption may not hold. A later genetic analysis reported fewer N-insertions in productive TCRs among donors in an Asian-associated ancestry cluster than the 666-donor mean. The cohort was sequenced for TCR beta chains only, and without alpha or paired-chain data the features that could be detected were limited. Correlated functional status among segregating V segments might be attributable to linkage disequilibrium, but an unknown experimental factor could not be ruled out. A further reported finding was that TCR beta sequences accurately predicted the HLA-A and HLA-B alleles for most subjects in the first cohort. A later analysis found that HLA-associated TCR beta chains were more clonally expanded and had lower generation probabilities than equally common non-associated chains. In an earlier analysis of fewer than 750 of the donors, most TCR beta V segments were observed in productive rearrangements about 90% or about 30% of the time, broadly matching IMGT annotations. Because some donors lacked HLA typing at each locus, the association tests relied only on the typed subset. Specific HLA alleles were associated with roughly 16,000 TCR beta sequences at a false discovery rate of 0.05 in a later analysis. When HLA alleles, especially DR and DQ, strongly co-occurred, attributing TCR associations to individual alleles was difficult. It was suggested by the authors that the approach could potentially be generalized to other disease states and immunological phenotypes. In a later analysis, most CMV-associated TCR beta chains were found to appear HLA-restricted, with HLA associations seemingly driven largely by CMV exposure. The only immune exposure information available for the cohort was CMV serostatus. In a later analysis, the rate of TCR association differed among HLA loci, with DRB1 alleles having the most associated TCRs and HLA-C alleles having the fewest. In a later analysis, several top co-occurrence clusters were reported to appear linked to parvovirus B19, influenza, CMV and Epstein-Barr virus. A cluster of highly shared sequence variants was judged likely to represent a technical artifact of the sequencing pipeline. Some IMGT-functional V segments, including TRBV6-2 and TRBV6-3, could not be told apart with the 87-base-pair reads, so those segments were excluded. A later genetic analysis associated a missense DCLRE1C variant with V-gene and J-gene trimming of TCR beta chains, and an independent cohort replicated the association. In both the original and validation cohorts, the classifier was reported to diagnose cytomegalovirus status with high specificity and sensitivity. Because counts were too low, seventeen rarely observed V segments, including chromosome 9 orphons, were left out of the earlier analysis of a few hundred of the donors. Three of the identified cytomegalovirus-associated TCR beta chains were confirmed in vitro to be specific for cytomegalovirus antigens.

The cohort comprised approximately 700 healthy bone marrow donors. Cohort members were all nominally healthy when sampled, although unrecorded immune exposures were likely present. The donor was CMV seronegative and belonged to the group of 352 seronegative cohort members. A peripheral blood sample was provided by each donor, and peripheral blood mononuclear cells were used for TCR beta sequencing. Genomic DNA extraction from the blood cell samples was performed with the Qiagen DNeasy Blood Extraction Kit. The library was prepared using the immunoSEQ multiplex PCR assay. For the multiplex PCR, a mixture combining 60 forward primers for TCR Vbeta segments and 13 reverse primers for TCR Jbeta segments was used. Amplification of the CDR3 region of rearranged TCR beta genes was performed with a multiplex PCR assay on genomic DNA. The Illumina HiSeq System was used to sequence the amplified TCR beta libraries as 87-base-pair reads. In the original analysis: A later analysis tallied tens of millions of unique TCR beta chains across the 666 repertoires, and around 9.9 million of those chains were shared by two or more donors. A nearest-neighbor algorithm error-corrected the raw reads and collapsed the reads into unique sequences, merging closely related sequences to remove PCR and sequencing errors. CDR3 sequences were aligned to IMGT reference sequences to assign V, D and J gene segments. Each retained sequence needed at least a six-nucleotide match to both a V gene segment and a J gene segment. A rearrangement counted as productive if the CDR3 had no stop codons and remained in frame with V and J, and every other rearrangement counted as non-productive. CDR3 was defined by IMGT convention, running from the second conserved V-encoded cysteine to the conserved J-encoded phenylalanine. The earlier analysis of about 530 of the donors excluded any sequence lacking an unambiguous match to a single V gene segment. In an earlier analysis of several hundred of the donors, a V segment was called functional when productive rearrangements were above 56.7%, and segregating when the standard deviation between donors exceeded 5%. A statistical classification framework was built to diagnose cytomegalovirus status from the catalog of TCR beta chain sequences. In a later analysis, V and J genes were assigned by comparing TCR nucleotide sequences against IMGT/GENE-DB human TR gene sequences. A later analysis assigned CDR3 sequences and most-parsimonious VDJ recombination scenarios with the TCRdist pipeline. A later analysis defined each TCR beta chain by its CDR3 amino acid sequence plus V-gene family, and excluded reads lacking a unique V-gene family. A later analysis removed 600 or so highly shared, low-generation-probability nucleotide sequences to deal with suspected cross-contamination and a sequencing artifact. For each public chain, a later analysis derived a clonal expansion index from normalized ranks of inferred template counts within each repertoire. Generation probabilities in a later analysis came from a VDJ recombination model fitted to out-of-frame rearrangements, and those results were checked against IGoR. In a later analysis, hypergeometric tests were used to score TCR-TCR, TCR-HLA and TCR-CMV co-occurrence, with a repertoire-size bias correction applied to TCR pairs. False discovery rates were estimated in a later analysis by permuting HLA or CMV assignments 20 times. In a later analysis, co-occurring TCRs were grouped with DBSCAN, and TCRdist sequence similarity was added when clustering was performed within HLA-allele-positive subsets. Repertoires with fewer than 30,000 or more than 120,000 public chains, plus five repertoires with anomalous nucleotide sharing, were excluded from co-occurrence clustering. TCRdb holds this immuneACCESS table with in-frame rearrangements only. Some clones are missing; in checked studies, unresolved V genes explain under half, and the rest has no known cause. Clone size and the V and J calls come from that table; the DNA yielded D and trimming. In all, the sample holds some 170,000 clones, and approximately 80% of those were seen once. Together, the top ten hold about 4.8% of the sample.

The sequenced sample consisted of PBMCs. The receptor was isolated from a man younger than 40 in good health and CMV-seronegative. The chain uses TRBV7-9 and TRBJ1-1; the best D guess is TRBD1, with 6 bases matching. The bases are TGTTCCAGCAGCTTAGGCGAGGGGGTTCGCACTGAAGCTTTCTTT. Translated, this is CSSSLGEGVRTEAFF.